The sequence of this T cell receptor beta chain was determined in a study of somatic mutations in cytotoxic T cells in rheumatoid arthritis. The CDR3 is made up of 14 amino acids. Germline loops: CDR1 SGHAT, CDR2 FQNNGV. Study results and limitations: About an eighth of the 65 patients had a largest CD8+ clone above 20% of CD8+ cells.

Details on this clone: Its antigen is undetermined. At one boundary the junction diverges from the germline segment, which might be a read error.

Clones were sequenced by immunoSEQ multiplex PCR, and TCRdb holds only the in-frame ones, with some missing. The sample has some 15,000 clones, roughly 80% seen once. The sequence was obtained from an adult with rheumatoid arthritis. The sample consisted of CD8+ T cells sorted from blood. The J gene is TRBJ2-5, the V gene TRBV11-2; 7 bases fit TRBD1. The DNA of the CDR3 is TGTGCCAGCAGCATAGACAGGGCAAGAGAGACCCAGTACTTC. Translated, it gives CASSIDRARETQYF.